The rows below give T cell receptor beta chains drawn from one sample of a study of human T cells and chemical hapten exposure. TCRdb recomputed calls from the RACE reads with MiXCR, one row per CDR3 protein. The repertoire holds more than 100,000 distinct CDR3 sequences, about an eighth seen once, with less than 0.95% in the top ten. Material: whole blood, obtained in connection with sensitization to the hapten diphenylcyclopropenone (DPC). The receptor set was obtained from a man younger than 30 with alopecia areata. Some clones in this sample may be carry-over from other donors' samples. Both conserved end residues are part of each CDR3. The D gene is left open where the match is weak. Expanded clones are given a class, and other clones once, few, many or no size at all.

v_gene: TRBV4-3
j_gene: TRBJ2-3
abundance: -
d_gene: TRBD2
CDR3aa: CASSHPTSGGVQYF
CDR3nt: TGCGCCAGCAGCCACCCGACTAGCGGGGGTGTGCAGTATTTT

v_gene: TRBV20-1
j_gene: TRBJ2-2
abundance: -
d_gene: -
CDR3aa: CSAVPGPNTGELFF
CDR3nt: TGCAGTGCCGTCCCGGGACCAAACACCGGGGAGCTGTTTTTT

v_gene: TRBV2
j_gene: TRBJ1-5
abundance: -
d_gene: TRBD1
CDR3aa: CASSEVEGQGLYSNQPQHF
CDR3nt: TGTGCCAGCAGTGAAGTAGAAGGACAGGGGCTTTATAGCAATCAGCCCCAGCATTTT

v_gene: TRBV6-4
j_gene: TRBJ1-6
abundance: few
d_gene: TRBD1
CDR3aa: CASSETGGNSPLHF
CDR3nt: TGTGCCAGCAGTGAAACAGGGGGTAATTCACCCCTCCACTTT

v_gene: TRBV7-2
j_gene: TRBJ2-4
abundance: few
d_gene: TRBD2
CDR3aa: CASSRPGTSYIQYF
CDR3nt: TGTGCCAGCAGCCGTCCCGGGACTAGTTACATTCAGTACTTC

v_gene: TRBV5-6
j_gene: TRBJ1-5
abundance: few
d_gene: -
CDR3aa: CASSLSNNQPQHF
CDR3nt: TGTGCCAGCAGCTTGTCTAACAATCAGCCCCAGCATTTT

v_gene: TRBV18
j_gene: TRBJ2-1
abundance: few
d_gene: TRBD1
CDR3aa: CASSRGQGVSDNEQFF
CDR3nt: TGTGCCAGCTCACGGGGACAGGGGGTTTCCGACAATGAGCAGTTCTTC

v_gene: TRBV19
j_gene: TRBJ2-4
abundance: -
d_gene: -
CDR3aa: CASSMQQAKNIQYF
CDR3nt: TGTGCCAGTAGTATGCAGCAGGCCAAAAACATTCAGTACTTC

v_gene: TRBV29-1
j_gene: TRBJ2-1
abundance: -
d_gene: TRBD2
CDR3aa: CSTGGNEQFF
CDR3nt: TGCAGCACGGGGGGCAATGAGCAGTTCTTC

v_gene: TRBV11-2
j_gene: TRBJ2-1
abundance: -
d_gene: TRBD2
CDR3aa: CASSLSPGGSYNEQFF
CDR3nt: TGTGCCAGCAGCTTAAGTCCGGGGGGCTCCTACAATGAGCAGTTCTTC

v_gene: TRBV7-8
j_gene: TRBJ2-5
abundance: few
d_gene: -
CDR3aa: CASSSREGQETQYF
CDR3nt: TGTGCCAGCAGCTCGCGGGAAGGCCAAGAGACCCAGTACTTC

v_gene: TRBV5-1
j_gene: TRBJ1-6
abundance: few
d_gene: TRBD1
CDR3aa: CASSLQGRSPLHF
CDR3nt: TGCGCCAGCAGCTTACAGGGGAGATCACCCCTCCACTTT

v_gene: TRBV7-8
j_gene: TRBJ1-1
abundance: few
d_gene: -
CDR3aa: CASKRPNTEAFF
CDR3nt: TGTGCCAGCAAGAGGCCCAACACTGAAGCTTTCTTT

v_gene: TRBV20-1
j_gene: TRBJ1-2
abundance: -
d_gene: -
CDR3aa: CSARDPVLGVTNYGYTF
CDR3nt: TGCAGTGCTAGAGATCCCGTGCTGGGGGTAACTAACTATGGCTACACCTTC

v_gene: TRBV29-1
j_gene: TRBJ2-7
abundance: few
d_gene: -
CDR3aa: CSVEATDRPSYEQYF
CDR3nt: TGCAGCGTTGAGGCGACGGACCGACCTTCCTACGAGCAGTACTTC

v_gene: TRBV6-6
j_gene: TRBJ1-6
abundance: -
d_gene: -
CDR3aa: CASSYRTAGGHSPLHF
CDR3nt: TGTGCCAGCAGTTACCGGACAGCCGGGGGGCATTCACCCCTCCACTTT

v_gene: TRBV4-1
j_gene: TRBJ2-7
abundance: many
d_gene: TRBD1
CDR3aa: CASRGQGISYEQYF
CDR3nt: TGCGCCAGCAGGGGACAGGGGATCTCCTACGAGCAGTACTTC

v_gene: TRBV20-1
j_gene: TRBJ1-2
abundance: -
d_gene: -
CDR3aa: CSARDSLGFYGYTF
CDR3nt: TGCAGTGCTAGAGATTCTTTAGGATTCTATGGCTACACCTTC

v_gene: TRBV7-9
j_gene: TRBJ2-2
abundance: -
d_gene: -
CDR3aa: CASSPDTTGELFF
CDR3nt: TGTGCCAGCAGCCCGGACACCACCGGGGAGCTGTTTTTT